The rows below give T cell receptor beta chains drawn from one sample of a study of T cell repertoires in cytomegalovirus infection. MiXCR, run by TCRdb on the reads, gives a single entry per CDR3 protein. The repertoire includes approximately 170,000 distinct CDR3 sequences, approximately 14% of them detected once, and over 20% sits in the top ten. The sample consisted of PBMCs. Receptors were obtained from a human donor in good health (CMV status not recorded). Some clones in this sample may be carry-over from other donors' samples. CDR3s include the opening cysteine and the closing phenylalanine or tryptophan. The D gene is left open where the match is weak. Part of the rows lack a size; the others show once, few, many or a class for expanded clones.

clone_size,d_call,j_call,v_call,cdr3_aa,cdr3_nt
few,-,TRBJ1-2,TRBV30,CAWSVTAASLGYTF,TGTGCCTGGAGCGTGACAGCAGCTTCACTCGGCTACACCTTC
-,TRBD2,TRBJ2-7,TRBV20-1,CSARDRSPPTSGVQPYEQYF,TGCAGTGCTAGAGATCGCTCCCCCCCGACTAGCGGGGTGCAACCCTACGAGCAGTACTTC
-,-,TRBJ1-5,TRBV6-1,CASTTDYSNQPQHF,TGTGCCAGCACGACCGATTATAGCAATCAGCCCCAGCATTTT
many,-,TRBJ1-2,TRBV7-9,CASSFLTTTRSSNYGYTF,TGTGCCAGCAGCTTCTTAACGACAACACGATCATCTAACTATGGCTACACCTTC
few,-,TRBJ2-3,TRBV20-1,CSAHLPSTDTQYF,TGCAGTGCTCACCTACCTAGCACAGATACGCAGTATTTT
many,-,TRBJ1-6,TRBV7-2,CASSRNSPLHF,TGTGCCAGCAGTAGGAATTCACCCCTCCACTTT
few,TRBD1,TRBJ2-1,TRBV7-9,CANRDSSSNEQFF,TGTGCCAACCGGGACAGTAGCTCCAATGAGCAGTTCTTC
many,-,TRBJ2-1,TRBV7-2,CASSPASSYNEQFF,TGTGCCAGCAGCCCCGCGAGCTCCTACAATGAGCAGTTCTTC
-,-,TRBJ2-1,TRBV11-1,CASRRTENEQFF,TGTGCCAGCAGACGGACAGAGAATGAGCAGTTCTTC
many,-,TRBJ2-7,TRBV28,CASSSTGVYEQYF,TGTGCCAGCAGTTCGACAGGAGTCTACGAGCAGTACTTC
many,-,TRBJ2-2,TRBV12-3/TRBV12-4,CASSLWGMSGELFF,TGTGCCAGCAGTTTATGGGGGATGTCCGGGGAGCTGTTTTTT
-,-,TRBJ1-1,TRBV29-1,CSAIQGRNTEAFF,TGCAGCGCCATACAGGGAAGGAACACTGAAGCTTTCTTT
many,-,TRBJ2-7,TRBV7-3,CASSLTGGQYEQYF,TGTGCCAGCAGCTTAACGGGTGGACAGTACGAGCAGTACTTC
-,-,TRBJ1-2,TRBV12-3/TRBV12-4,CASSLKENYGYTF,TGTGCCAGCAGCCTCAAGGAGAACTATGGCTACACCTTC
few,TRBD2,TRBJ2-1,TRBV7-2,CASRLRLAGSREQFF,TGTGCCAGCAGGTTAAGACTAGCGGGATCGCGGGAGCAGTTCTTC
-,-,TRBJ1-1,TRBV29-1,CSVEPGETNTGAFF,TGCAGCGTTGAGCCCGGGGAAACGAACACTGGAGCTTTCTTT
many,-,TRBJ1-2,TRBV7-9,CASSLGASTYGYTF,TGTGCCAGCAGCTTAGGGGCTTCAACCTATGGCTACACCTTC
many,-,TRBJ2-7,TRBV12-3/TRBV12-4,CASSEQVFPYEQYF,TGTGCCAGCAGCGAACAGGTTTTTCCTTACGAGCAGTACTTC
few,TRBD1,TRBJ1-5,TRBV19,CASKITGGNQPQHF,TGTGCCAGCAAGATTACAGGGGGCAATCAGCCCCAGCATTTT
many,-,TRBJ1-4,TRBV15,CATSRGGARNEKLFF,TGTGCCACCAGCAGAGGGGGGGCGAGAAATGAAAAACTGTTTTTT
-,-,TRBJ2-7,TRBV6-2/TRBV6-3,CASRPAPGVEQYF,TGTGCCAGCAGGCCCGCTCCAGGGGTCGAGCAGTACTTC
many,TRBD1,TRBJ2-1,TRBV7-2,CASSLSRTGIGNEQFF,TGTGCCAGCAGCTTATCCCGGACAGGGATAGGCAATGAGCAGTTCTTC
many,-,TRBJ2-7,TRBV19,CASSVGRSYEQYF,TGTGCCAGTAGTGTGGGACGGAGCTACGAGCAGTACTTC